The clone carrying this T cell receptor (beta chain) was observed at least ten times. Antigen specificity is unknown. The data belong to a study of regulatory T cells in long-lasting Graves disease. V lost 4 bases to trimming and J lost 3 bases, with 12 bases between them. The CDR3 is 14 amino acids. Germline V gene sequence: CDR1 SNHLY, CDR2 FYNNEI. Time point described: newly diagnosed GD, antithyroid drugs for less than 3 months. Generation of the TCR library employed RNA extracted from PBMCs. Study-level findings and limits: Study of thyroid tissue was not done, with only peripheral blood studied. Persistent disease was associated with favored TRBV28 usage and with favored use of TRBJ1-2 and TRBJ2-5.

Construction of TCR beta libraries relied on iRepertoire HTBI primers and on Arm-PCR targeting CDR3 regions. One entry per CDR3 protein results from TCRdb running MiXCR on the multiplex PCR reads. The sample includes almost 450,000 distinct CDR3 sequences, around 17% of them seen just once. Another study also made use of these data, one on T cells in Graves' hyperthyroidism and ophthalmopathy. This second report adds: Stable hyperthyroidism: no ophthalmopathy progression over 18 months of follow-up. In the blood, most expanded thyroid clonotypes above 0.001 appeared as well.

The sequence was collected from a woman aged 25 to 39 with Graves disease. The sample here was peripheral blood mononuclear cells (PBMCs), taken at new diagnosis, from a patient treated with antithyroid drugs. The rearrangement joins TRBV2 to TRBJ1-1; maybe TRBD1 (5 bases). CDR3 in amino acids: CASSVLGADTEAFF. The CDR3 DNA sequence: TGTGCCAGCAGTGTCTTAGGGGCGGACACTGAAGCTTTCTTT.